This TCR beta chain was captured by sequencing in a study of blood T cells in healthy people across ages. Germline assignment: CDR1 SGHTA and CDR2 FQGTGA. There are 13 residues in the CDR3. The ends were cut back, 2 bases at V and 6 bases at J, with 9 bases in the middle. Using a J-beta primer mix together with a sample-barcoded 5' primer, a second PCR was run for roughly 7 to 12 cycles. TCRdb re-called the 5' RACE reads through MiXCR, storing one row per CDR3 protein. The top ten clones hold about 11% of a sample with 1.6 million or so distinct CDR3 sequences, about 31% of them seen once. The sequence was obtained from a woman aged 30 to 39 in good health. The sample comprised blood. The genes are TRBV7-3 and TRBJ2-3; no clear D. The CDR3 DNA is TGTGCCAGCAGCTTAGGGTGGGGTGATACGCAGTATTTT. Protein sequence: CASSLGWGDTQYF.